This TCR beta chain came from a study of blood T cell repertoires in COVID-19. Germline assignment: CDR1 MNHEY and CDR2 SVGAGI. The CDR3 spans 15 residues. V was trimmed by 0 bases and J by 5 bases, leaving 14 bases between them. Profiled with immunoSEQ multiplex PCR; TCRdb holds only in-frame clones, not every one. The table shows tens of thousands of clones, with about nine tenths occurring only once. The sequencing input was peripheral blood. This clonotype originated in a man in his sixties with active COVID-19. The chain combines TRBV6-5 with TRBJ2-7, with D perhaps TRBD1 (5 bases). This chain's CDR3 is CASSYSRQGPHEQYF. CDR3 DNA sequence: TGTGCCAGCAGTTACTCACGGCAGGGTCCCCACGAGCAGTACTTC.